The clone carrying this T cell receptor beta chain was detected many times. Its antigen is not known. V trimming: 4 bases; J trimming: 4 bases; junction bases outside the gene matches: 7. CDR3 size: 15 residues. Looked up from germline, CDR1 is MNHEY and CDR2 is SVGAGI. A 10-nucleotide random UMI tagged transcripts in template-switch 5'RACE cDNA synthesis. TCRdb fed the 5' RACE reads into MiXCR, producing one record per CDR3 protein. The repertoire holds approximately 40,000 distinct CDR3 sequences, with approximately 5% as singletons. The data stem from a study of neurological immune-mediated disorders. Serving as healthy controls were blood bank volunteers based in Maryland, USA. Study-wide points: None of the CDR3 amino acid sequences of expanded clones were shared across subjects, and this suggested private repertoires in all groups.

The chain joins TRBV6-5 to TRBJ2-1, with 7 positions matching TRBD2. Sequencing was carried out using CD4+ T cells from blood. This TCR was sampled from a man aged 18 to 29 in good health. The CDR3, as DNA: TGTGCCAGCAGTTTCTCTGGCGGGGGTTACAATGAGCAGTTCTTC. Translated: CASSFSGGGYNEQFF.